This T cell receptor (beta chain) was captured in a study of Tregs in tolerant kidney transplant recipients. Related graft donors supplied nonmyeloablative bone marrow transplants, and mixed chimerism was transient. Regarding this clone: Its antigen is still unknown.

Assay: immunoSEQ multiplex PCR; the TCRdb copy retains only in-frame clones and omits some. The data show roughly 15,000 clones, and the top ten clones hold less than 4%. The study's findings and limits: Validation in larger populations is needed because few patients were studied.

The clonotype comes from a human patient who received a combined kidney and bone marrow transplant. The graft donor may be the source of some T cells. The source material was CD4+ T cells from blood (PBMCs), sampled 12 months after the transplant.

CDR3 loop: CASSGQGSSYNEQFF. Incomplete CDR3 DNA: TGCGCCAGCAGCGGACAGGGGAGCTCCTACAATGAG. V gene TRBV5-1 combines with J gene TRBJ2-1; 9 bases match TRBD1. Coverage ceases 3 residues before the CDR3 finishes, and the germline J gene fills in the end. The CDR3 totals 15 residues. Trimming cost V 4 bases and J 0 bases; bases outside gene matches: 2. Germline V gene sequence: CDR1 SGHRS, CDR2 YFSETQ.